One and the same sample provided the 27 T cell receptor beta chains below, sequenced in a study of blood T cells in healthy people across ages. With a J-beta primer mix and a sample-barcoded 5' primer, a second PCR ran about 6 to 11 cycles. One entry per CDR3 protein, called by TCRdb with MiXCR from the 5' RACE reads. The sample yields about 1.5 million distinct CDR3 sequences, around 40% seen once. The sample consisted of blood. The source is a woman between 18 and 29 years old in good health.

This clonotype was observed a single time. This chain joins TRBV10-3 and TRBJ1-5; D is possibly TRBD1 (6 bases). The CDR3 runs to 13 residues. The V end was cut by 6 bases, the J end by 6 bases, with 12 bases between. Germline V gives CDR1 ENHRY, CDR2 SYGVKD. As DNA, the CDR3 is TGTGCCATCAGCACAGGGAGTGGTCAGCCCCAGCATTTT. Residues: CAISTGSGQPQHF.

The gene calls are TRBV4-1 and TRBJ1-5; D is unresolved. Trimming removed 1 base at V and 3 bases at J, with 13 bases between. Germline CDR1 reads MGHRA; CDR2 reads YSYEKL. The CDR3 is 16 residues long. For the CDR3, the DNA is TGCGCCAGCAGCCAAGTCGACGGTCAATACAATCAGCCCCAGCATTTT. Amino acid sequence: CASSQVDGQYNQPQHF.

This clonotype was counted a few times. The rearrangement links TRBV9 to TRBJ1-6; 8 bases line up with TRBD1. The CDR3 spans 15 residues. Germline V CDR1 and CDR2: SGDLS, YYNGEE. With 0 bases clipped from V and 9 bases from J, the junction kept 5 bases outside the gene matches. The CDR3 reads CASSVVDREGSPLHF. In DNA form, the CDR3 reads TGTGCCAGCAGCGTAGTGGACAGGGAGGGTTCACCCCTCCACTTT.

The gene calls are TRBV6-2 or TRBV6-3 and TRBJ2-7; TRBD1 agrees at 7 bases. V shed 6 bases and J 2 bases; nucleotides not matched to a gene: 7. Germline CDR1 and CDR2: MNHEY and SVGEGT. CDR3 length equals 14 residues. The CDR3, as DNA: TGTGCCAGCAGGGACCTGGACAGGACCTACGAGCAGTACTTC. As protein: CASRDLDRTYEQYF.

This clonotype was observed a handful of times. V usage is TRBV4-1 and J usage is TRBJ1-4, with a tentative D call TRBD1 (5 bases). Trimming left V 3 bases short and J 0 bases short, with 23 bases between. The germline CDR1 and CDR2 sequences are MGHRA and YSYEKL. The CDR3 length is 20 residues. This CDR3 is CASSHYLQGAGTATNEKLFF. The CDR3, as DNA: TGCGCCAGCAGCCACTACCTTCAGGGAGCGGGTACAGCAACTAATGAAAAACTGTTTTTT.

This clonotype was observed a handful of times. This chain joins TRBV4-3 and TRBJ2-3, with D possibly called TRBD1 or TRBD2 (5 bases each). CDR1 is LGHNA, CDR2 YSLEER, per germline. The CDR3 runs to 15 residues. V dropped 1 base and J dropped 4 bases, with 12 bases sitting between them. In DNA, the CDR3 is TGCGCCAGCAGCCAAGGGATCGGGGACGCAGATACGCAGTATTTT. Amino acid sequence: CASSQGIGDADTQYF.

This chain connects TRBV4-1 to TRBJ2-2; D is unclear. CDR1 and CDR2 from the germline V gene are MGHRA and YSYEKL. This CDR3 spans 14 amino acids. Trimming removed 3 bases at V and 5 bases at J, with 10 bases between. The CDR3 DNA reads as TGCGCCAGCAGCCATGGTCCTGGAACCGGGGAGCTGTTTTTT. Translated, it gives CASSHGPGTGELFF.

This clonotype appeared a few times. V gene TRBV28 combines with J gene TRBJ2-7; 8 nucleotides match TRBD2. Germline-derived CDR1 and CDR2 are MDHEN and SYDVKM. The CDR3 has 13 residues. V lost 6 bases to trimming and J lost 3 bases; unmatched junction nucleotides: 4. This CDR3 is CASRLSGGYEQYF. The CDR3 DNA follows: TGTGCCAGCAGACTCAGCGGGGGCTACGAGCAGTACTTC. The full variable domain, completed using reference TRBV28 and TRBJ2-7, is DVKVTQSSRYLVKRTGEKVFLECVQDMDHENMFWYRQDPGLGLRLIYFSYDVKMKEKGDIPEGYSVSREKKERFSLILESASTNQTSMYLCASRLSGGYEQYFGPGTRLTVT.

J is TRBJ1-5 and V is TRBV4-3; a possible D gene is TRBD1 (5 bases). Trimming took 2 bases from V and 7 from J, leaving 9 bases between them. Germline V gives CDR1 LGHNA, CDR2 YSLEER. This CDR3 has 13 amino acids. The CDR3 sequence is CASSQLGGQPQHF. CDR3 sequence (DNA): TGCGCCAGCAGCCAACTTGGGGGGCAGCCCCAGCATTTT.

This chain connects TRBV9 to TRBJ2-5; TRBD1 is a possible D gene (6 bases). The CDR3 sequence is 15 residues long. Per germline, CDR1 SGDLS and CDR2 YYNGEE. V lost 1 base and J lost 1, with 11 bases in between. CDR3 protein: CASSVLGQIQETQYF. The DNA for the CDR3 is TGTGCCAGCAGCGTACTCGGACAGATCCAAGAGACCCAGTACTTC.

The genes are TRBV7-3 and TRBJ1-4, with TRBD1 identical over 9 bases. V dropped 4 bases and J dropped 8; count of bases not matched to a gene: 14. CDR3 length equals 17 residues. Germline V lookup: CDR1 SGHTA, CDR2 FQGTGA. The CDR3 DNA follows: TGTGCCAGCAGCTCTCCCCCGGACAGGGGCGTTTGCGAAAAACTGTTTTTT. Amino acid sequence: CASSSPPDRGVCEKLFF.

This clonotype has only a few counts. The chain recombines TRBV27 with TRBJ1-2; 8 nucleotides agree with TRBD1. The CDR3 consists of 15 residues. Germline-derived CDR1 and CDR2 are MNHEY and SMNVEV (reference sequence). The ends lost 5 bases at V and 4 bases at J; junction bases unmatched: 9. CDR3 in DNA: TGTGCCAGCAGTCCCGGACAGGGCCTGGTCTATGGCTACACCTTC. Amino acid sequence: CASSPGQGLVYGYTF.

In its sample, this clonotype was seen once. This CDR3 reads CASSFPFSQQLKAAKVSNQPQHF. The CDR3 region has the DNA TGTGCCAGCAGTTTTCCTTTTTCGCAGCAGCTGAAGGCGGCGAAGGTTAGCAATCAGCCCCAGCATTTT. The chain carries TRBV12-3 or TRBV12-4 and TRBJ1-5; no definite D call. The length of the CDR3 is 23 residues. Between the trimmed V and J ends, which lost 3 bases and 0 bases, there was a span of 33 bases.

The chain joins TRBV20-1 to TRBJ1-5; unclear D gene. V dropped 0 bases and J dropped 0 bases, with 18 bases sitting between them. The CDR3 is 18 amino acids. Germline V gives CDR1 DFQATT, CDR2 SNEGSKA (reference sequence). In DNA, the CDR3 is TGCAGTGCTAGAGATGGGTCCGAAAGGCGATATAGCAATCAGCCCCAGCATTTT. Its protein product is CSARDGSERRYSNQPQHF.

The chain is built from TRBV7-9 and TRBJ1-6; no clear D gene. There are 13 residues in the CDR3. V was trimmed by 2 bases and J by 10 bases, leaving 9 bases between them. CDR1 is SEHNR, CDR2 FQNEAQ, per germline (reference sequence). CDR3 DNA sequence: TGTGCCAGCAGCTTATCCACCGGATCACCCCTCCACTTT. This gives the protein CASSLSTGSPLHF.

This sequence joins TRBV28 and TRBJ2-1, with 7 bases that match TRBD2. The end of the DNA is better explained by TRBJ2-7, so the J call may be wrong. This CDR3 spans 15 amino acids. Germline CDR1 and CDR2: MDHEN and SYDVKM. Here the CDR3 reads CASTPAGSSYNEQYF. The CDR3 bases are TGTGCCAGCACACCAGCGGGGAGCTCCTACAATGAGCAGTACTTC.

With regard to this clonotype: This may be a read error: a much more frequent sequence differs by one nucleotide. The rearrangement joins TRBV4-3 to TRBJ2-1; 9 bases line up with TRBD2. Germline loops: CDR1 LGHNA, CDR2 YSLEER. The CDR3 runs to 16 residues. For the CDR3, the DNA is TGCGCCAGCAACCAAGATCCGGCTAGCGGGGTCAATGAGCAGTTCTTC. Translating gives CASNQDPASGVNEQFF.

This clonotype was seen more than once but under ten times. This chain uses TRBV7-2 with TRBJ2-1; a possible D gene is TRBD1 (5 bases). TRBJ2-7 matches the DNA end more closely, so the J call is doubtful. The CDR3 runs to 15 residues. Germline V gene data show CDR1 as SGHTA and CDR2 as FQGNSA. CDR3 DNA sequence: TGTGCCAGCAGCCCAGACAGTCGCTCCTACAATGAGCAGTACTTC. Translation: CASSPDSRSYNEQYF.

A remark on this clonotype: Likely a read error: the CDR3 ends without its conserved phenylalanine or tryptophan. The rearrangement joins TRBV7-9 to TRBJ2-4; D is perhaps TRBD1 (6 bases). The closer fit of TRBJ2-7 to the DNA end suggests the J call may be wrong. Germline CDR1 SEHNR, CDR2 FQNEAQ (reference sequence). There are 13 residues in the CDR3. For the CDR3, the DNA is TGTGCCAGCAGCTTCCAGGGGCGAGGCGAGCAGTACTTA. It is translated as CASSFQGRGEQYL.

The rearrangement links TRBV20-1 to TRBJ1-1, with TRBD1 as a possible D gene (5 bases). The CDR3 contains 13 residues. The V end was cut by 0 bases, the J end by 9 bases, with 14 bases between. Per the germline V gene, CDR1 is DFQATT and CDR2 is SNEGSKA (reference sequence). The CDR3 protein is CSARDPTDKKAFF. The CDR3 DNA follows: TGCAGTGCTAGAGATCCAACGGACAAGAAAGCTTTCTTT.

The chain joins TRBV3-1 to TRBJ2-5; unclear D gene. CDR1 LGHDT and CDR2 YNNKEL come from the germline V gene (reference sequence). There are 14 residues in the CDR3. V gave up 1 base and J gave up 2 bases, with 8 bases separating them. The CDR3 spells CASSQVLGQETQYF. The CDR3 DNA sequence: TGTGCCAGCAGCCAAGTTCTAGGGCAAGAGACCCAGTACTTC.

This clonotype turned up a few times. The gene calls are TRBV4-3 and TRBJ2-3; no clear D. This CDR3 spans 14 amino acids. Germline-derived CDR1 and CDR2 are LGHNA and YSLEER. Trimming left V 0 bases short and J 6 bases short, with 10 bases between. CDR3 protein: CASSQEKDTDTQYF. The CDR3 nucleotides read TGCGCCAGCAGCCAAGAAAAAGACACTGATACGCAGTATTTT.

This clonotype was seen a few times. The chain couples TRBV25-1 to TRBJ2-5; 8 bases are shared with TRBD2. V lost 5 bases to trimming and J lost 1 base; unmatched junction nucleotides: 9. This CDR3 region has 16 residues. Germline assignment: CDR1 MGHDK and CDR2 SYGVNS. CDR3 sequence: CASSSKAGAGQETQYF. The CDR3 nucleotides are TGTGCCAGCAGTAGCAAAGCGGGGGCCGGCCAAGAGACCCAGTACTTC.

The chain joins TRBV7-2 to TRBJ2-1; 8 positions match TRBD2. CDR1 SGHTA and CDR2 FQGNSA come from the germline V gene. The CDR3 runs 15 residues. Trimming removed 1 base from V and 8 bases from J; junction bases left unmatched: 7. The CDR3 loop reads CASSLELAGKYEQFF. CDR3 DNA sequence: TGTGCCAGCAGCTTAGAATTAGCGGGAAAGTATGAGCAGTTCTTC.

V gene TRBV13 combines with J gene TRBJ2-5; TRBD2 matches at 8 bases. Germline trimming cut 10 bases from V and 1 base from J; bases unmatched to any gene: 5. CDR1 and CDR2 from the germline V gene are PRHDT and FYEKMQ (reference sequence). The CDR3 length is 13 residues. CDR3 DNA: TGTGCCACTCAACTAGCGGCCCAAGAGACCCAGTACTTC. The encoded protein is CATQLAAQETQYF. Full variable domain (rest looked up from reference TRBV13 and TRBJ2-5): AAGVIQSPRHLIKEKRETATLKCYPIPRHDTVYWYQQGPGQDPQFLISFYEKMQSDKGSIPDRFSAQQFSDYHSELNMSSLELGDSALYFCATQLAAQETQYFGPGTRLLVL.

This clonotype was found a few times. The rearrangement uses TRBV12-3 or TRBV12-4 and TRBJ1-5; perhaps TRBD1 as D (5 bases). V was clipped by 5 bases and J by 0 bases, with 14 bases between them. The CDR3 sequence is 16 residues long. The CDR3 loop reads CASSPWTPYSNQPQHF. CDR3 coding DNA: TGTGCCAGCAGTCCATGGACACCTTATAGCAATCAGCCCCAGCATTTT.

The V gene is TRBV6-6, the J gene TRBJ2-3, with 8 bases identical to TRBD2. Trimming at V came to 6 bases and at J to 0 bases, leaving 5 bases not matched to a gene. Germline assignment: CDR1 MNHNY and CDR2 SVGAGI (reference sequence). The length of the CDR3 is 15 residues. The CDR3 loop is CASRKAGASTDTQYF. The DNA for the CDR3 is TGTGCCAGCAGGAAAGCGGGGGCGAGCACAGATACGCAGTATTTT.